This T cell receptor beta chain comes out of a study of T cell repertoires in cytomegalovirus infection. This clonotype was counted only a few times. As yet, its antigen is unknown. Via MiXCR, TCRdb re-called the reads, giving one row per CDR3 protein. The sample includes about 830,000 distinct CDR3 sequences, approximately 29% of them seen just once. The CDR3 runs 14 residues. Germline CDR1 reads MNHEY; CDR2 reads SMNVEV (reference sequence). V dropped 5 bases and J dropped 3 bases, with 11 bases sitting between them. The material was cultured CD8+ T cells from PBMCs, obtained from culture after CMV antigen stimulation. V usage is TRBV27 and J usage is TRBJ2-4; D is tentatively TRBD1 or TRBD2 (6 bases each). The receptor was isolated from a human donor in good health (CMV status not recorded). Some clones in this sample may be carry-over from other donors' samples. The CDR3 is CASSTGAYKNIQYF. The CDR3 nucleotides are TGTGCCAGCAGTACGGGGGCCTACAAAAACATTCAGTACTTC.